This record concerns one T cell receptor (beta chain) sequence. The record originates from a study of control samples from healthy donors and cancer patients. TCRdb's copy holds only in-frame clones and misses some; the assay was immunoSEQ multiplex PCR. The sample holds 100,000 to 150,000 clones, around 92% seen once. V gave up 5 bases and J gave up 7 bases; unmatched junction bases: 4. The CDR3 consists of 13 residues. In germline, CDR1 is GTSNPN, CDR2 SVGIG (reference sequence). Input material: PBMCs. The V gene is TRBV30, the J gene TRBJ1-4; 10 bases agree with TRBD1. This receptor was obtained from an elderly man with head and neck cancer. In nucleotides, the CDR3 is TGTGCCTGGGGGACAGGGGTCAGTGAAAAACTGTTTTTT. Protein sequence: CAWGTGVSEKLFF.